Listed below are T cell receptor beta chains from one sample, sequenced in a study of T cell changes during pregnancy in multiple sclerosis. The repertoire was sequenced with immunoSEQ multiplex PCR; TCRdb's copy has only in-frame clones and lacks some. The sample records under 15,000 clones, about 90% being singletons. The sample here was CD8+ T cells from peripheral blood mononuclear cells, taken in the first trimester of pregnancy. These receptors were collected from a female donor with multiple sclerosis, enrolled in a pregnancy study. The CDR3 runs from the conserved cysteine through the conserved F or W. A D gene is named only where the DNA matches it firmly. The size field is filled for only some rows; it gives once, few, many or a size class.

V: TRBV15; J: TRBJ1-4; D: TRBD1; size: once; DNA: TGTGCCACCAGCACCTACCTCCGGGACAGTAATGAAAAACTGTTTTTT; CDR3: CATSTYLRDSNEKLFF
V: TRBV7-3; J: TRBJ2-3; D: .; size: .; DNA: TGTGCCAGCAGCTATGGTGGAGGCACAGATACGCAGTATTTT; CDR3: CASSYGGGTDTQYF
V: TRBV5-1; J: TRBJ1-2; D: .; size: .; DNA: TGCGCCAGCAGCTTGGCAGGGATTAACTATGGCTACACCTTC; CDR3: CASSLAGINYGYTF
V: TRBV12-5; J: TRBJ2-1; D: TRBD2; size: .; DNA: TGTGCTAGTGGTTTGGTACGTCGGGGGGGAGGGGACGAGCAGTTCTTC; CDR3: CASGLVRRGGGDEQFF
V: TRBV4-1; J: TRBJ2-2; D: TRBD2; size: .; DNA: TGCGCCAGCAGCCAAGTGGGAACTAGCGGGGGGGAGCTGTTTTTT; CDR3: CASSQVGTSGGELFF
V: TRBV18; J: TRBJ2-7; D: .; size: .; DNA: TGTGCCAGCTCACCACAGGACGGGACCTACGAGCAGTACTTC; CDR3: CASSPQDGTYEQYF
V: TRBV23-1; J: TRBJ2-1; D: .; size: .; DNA: TGCGCCAGCAGTCAAGGGCAGAATGAGCAGTTCTTC; CDR3: CASSQGQNEQFF
V: TRBV4-1; J: TRBJ1-2; D: .; size: .; DNA: TGCGCCAGCCGTACCCCAGGGGATGAGGGTGGCTACACCTTC; CDR3: CASRTPGDEGGYTF
V: TRBV6-5; J: TRBJ2-7; D: TRBD1; size: .; DNA: TGTGCCAGCAGTTTACAGGGGGCGCTTCACGAGCAGTACTTC; CDR3: CASSLQGALHEQYF
V: TRBV4-1; J: TRBJ1-1; D: TRBD1; size: medium-sized; DNA: TGCGCCAGCAGCCAATCGGGGACAGGGAACACTGAAGCTTTCTTT; CDR3: CASSQSGTGNTEAFF
V: TRBV28; J: TRBJ1-2; D: .; size: .; DNA: TGTGCCAGCAGTTTAGGACACGGCTATGGCTACACCTTC; CDR3: CASSLGHGYGYTF
V: TRBV5-5; J: TRBJ2-7; D: TRBD2; size: .; DNA: TGTGCCAGCAGCATCAGCGAGCGGGAGTACTACGAGCAGTACTTC; CDR3: CASSISEREYYEQYF
V: TRBV20-1; J: TRBJ2-5; D: TRBD2; size: .; DNA: TGCCTATCGGGAGGGCCAGAGACCCAGTACTTC; CDR3: CLSGGPETQYF
V: TRBV27; J: TRBJ2-1; D: .; size: .; DNA: TGTGCCAGCAGTTTAATTGACACTAGCAAGGTCAATGAGCAGTTCTTC; CDR3: CASSLIDTSKVNEQFF
V: TRBV10-3; J: TRBJ2-3; D: TRBD1; size: .; DNA: TGTGCCATCAGTGAGTCGAGAGGGACAGGGAGCACAGATACGCAGTATTTT; CDR3: CAISESRGTGSTDTQYF
V: TRBV6-4; J: TRBJ2-1; D: .; size: .; DNA: TGTGCCAGCAGCTTGGACACCCAATCCTACAATGAGCAGTTCTTC; CDR3: CASSLDTQSYNEQFF
V: TRBV30; J: TRBJ1-1; D: .; size: .; DNA: TGTGCCTGGAGTGTAAGTACAGTGAACACTGAAGCTTTCTTT; CDR3: CAWSVSTVNTEAFF